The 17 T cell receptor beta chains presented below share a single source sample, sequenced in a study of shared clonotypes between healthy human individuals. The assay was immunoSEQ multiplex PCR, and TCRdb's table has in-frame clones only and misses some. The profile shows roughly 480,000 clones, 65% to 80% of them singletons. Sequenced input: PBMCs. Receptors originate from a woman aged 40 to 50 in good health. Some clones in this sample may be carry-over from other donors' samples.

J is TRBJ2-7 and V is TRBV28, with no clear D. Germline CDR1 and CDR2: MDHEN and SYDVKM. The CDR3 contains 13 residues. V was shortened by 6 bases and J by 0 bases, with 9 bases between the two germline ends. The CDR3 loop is CASRVLSSYEQYF. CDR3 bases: TGTGCCAGCAGGGTGCTTAGCTCCTACGAGCAGTACTTC.

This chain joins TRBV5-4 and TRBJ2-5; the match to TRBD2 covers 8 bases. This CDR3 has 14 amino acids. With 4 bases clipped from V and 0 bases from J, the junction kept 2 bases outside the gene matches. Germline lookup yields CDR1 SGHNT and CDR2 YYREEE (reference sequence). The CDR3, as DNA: TGTGCCAGCAGCAAGGGACTAGACCAAGAGACCCAGTACTTC. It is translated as CASSKGLDQETQYF.

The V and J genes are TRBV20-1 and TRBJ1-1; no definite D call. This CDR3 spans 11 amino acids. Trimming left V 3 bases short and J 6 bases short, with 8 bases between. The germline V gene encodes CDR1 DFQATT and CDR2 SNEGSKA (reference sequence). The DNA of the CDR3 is TGCAGTGCTAGGACCGATTCTGAAGCTTTCTTT. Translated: CSARTDSEAFF.

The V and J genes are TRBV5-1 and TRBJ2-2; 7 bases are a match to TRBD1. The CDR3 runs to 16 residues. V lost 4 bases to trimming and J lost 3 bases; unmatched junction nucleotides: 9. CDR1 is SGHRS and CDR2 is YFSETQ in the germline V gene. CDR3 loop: CASSPRVTGDTGELFF. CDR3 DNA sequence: TGCGCCAGCAGCCCTCGGGTTACAGGGGACACCGGGGAGCTGTTTTTT. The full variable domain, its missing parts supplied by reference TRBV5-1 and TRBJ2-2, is KAGVTQTPRYLIKTRGQQVTLSCSPISGHRSVSWYQQTPGQGLQFLFEYFSETQRNKGNFPGRFSGRQFSNSRSEMNVSTLELGDSALYLCASSPRVTGDTGELFFGEGSRLTVL.

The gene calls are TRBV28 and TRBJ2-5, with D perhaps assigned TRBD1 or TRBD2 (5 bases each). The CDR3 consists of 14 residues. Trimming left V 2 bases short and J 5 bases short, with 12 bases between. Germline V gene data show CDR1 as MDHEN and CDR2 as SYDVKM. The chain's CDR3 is CASSLGGARETQYF. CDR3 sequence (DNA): TGTGCCAGCAGTTTAGGGGGAGCCAGGGAGACCCAGTACTTC.

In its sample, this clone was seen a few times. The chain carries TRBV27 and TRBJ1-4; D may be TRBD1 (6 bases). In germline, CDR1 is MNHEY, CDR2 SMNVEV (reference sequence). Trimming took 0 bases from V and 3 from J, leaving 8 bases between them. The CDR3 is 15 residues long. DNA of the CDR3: TGTGCCAGCAGTTTATCGGGGGGCGCTAATGAAAAACTGTTTTTT. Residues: CASSLSGGANEKLFF.

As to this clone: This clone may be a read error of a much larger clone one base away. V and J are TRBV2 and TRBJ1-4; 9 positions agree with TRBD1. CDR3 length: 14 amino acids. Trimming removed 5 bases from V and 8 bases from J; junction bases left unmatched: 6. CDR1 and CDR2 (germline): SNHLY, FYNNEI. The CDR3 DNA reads TGTGCCAGCAGTCCGGGACAGGGCGAAGAAAAACTGTTTTTT. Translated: CASSPGQGEEKLFF.

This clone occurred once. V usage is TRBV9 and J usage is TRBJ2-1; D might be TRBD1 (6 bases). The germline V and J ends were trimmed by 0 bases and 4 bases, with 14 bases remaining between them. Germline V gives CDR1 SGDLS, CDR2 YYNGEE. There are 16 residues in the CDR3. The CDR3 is CASSVGGHPTYNEQFF. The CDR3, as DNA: TGTGCCAGCAGCGTAGGGGGACACCCTACATACAATGAGCAGTTCTTC.

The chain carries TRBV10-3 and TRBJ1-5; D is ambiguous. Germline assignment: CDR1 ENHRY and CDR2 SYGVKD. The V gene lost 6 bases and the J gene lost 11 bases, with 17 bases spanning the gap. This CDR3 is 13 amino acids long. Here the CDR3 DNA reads TGTGCCATCAGGACCCCGTCCTCTCCGGCCCAGCATTTT. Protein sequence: CAIRTPSSPAQHF.

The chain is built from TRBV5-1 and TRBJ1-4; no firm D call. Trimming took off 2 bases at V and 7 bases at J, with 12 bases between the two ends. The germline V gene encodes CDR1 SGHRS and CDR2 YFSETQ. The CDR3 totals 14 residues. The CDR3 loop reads CASSFQPTGEKLFF. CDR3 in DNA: TGCGCCAGCAGCTTTCAGCCTACGGGTGAAAAACTGTTTTTT.

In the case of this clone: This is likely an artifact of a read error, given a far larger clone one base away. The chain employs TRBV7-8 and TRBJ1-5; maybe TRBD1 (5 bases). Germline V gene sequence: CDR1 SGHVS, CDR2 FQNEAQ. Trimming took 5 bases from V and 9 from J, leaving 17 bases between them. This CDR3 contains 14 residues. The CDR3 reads CASSGRGVRRPQHF. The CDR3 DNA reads TGTGCCAGCAGCGGGAGAGGGGTTCGTCGGCCCCAGCATTTT.

The CDR3 is CASSLSGNTGELFF. The CDR3 DNA reads TGTGCCAGCAGCTTAAGCGGGAACACCGGGGAGCTGTTTTTT. The V and J genes are TRBV11-2 and TRBJ2-2, with D perhaps matching TRBD2 (5 bases). V was trimmed by 2 bases and J by 1 base, leaving 5 bases between them. This CDR3 spans 14 amino acids. The germline gives CDR1 SGHAT, CDR2 FQNNGV. The full variable domain, its missing parts supplied by reference TRBV11-2 and TRBJ2-2, is EAGVAQSPRYKIIEKRQSVAFWCNPISGHATLYWYQQILGQGPKLLIQFQNNGVVDDSQLPKDRFSAERLKGVDSTLKIQPAKLEDSAVYLCASSLSGNTGELFFGEGSRLTVL.

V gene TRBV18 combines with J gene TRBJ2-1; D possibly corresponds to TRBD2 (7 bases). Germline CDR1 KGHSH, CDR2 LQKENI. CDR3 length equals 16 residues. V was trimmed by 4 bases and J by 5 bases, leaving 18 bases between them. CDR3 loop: CASSRARGGGHNEQFF. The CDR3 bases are TGTGCCAGCTCACGGGCCCGCGGGGGCGGCCACAATGAGCAGTTCTTC.

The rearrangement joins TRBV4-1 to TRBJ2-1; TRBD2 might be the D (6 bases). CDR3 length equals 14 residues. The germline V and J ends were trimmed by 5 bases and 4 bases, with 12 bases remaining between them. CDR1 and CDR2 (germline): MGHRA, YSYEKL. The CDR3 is CASSSILAYNEQFF. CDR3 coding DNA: TGCGCCAGCAGCTCCATACTAGCTTACAATGAGCAGTTCTTC.

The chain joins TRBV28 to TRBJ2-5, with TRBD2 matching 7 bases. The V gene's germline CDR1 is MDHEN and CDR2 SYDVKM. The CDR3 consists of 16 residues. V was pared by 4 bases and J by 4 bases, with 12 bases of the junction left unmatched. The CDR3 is CASSSPTPSGGETQYF. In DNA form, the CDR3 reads TGTGCCAGCAGTTCCCCAACCCCTAGCGGAGGAGAGACCCAGTACTTC.

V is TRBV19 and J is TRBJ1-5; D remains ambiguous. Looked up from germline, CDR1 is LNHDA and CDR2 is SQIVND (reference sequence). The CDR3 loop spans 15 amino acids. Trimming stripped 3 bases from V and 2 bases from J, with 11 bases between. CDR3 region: CASSIGPQGNQPQHF. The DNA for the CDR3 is TGTGCCAGTAGTATTGGACCTCAGGGCAATCAGCCCCAGCATTTT.

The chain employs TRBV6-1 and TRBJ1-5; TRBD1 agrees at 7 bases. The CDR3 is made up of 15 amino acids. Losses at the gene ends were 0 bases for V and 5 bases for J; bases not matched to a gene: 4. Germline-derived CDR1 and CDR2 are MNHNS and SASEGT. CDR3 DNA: TGTGCCAGCAGTGAAGCAGGGGGCGTAGATCAGCCCCAGCATTTT. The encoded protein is CASSEAGGVDQPQHF.